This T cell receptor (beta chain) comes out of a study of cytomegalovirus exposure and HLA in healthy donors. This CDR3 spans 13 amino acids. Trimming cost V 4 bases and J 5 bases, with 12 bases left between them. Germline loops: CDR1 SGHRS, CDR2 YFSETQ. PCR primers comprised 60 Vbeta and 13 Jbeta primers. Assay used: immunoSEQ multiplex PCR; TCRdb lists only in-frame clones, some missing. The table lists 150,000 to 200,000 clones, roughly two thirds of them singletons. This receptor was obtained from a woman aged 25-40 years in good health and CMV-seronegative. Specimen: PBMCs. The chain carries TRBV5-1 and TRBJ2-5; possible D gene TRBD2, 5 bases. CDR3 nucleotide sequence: TGCGCCAGCAGCCCGGGGATTAGGGAGACCCAGTACTTC. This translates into CASSPGIRETQYF.